These 28 T cell receptor beta chains were sequenced from one sample in a study of CD4 T cells in relation to SARS-CoV-2 and coronaviruses. Sequencing used immunoSEQ multiplex PCR; TCRdb keeps in-frame clones, though not all of them. The data contain roughly 30,000 clones, around 80% of them singletons. No antigen has been identified for these receptors. Before the COVID-19 pandemic, during about 2011-2019, CD4+ T cells were taken from unexposed donors. After 10 to 11 days of culture, CD4+ T cells were isolated. Material: CD4+ T cells from PBMCs, cultured in vitro. The receptors come from a human donor in good health.

This clone showed up just a few times. The genes are TRBV30 and TRBJ1-2; TRBD1 matches at 7 bases. CDR3 size: 12 residues. CDR1 GTSNPN and CDR2 SVGIG come from the germline V gene (reference sequence). J was trimmed by 8 bases and V by 5 bases; bases with no gene match: 8. The CDR3 region has the DNA TGTGCCTGGCAAAAGGGGGCGGAAGGCTACACCTTC. This encodes CAWQKGAEGYTF.

The genes are TRBV7-2 and TRBJ2-1; no definite D call. Trimming shortened V by 1 base and J by 5 bases, and 9 bases separated the two germline ends. Germline-derived CDR1 and CDR2 are SGHTA and FQGNSA. CDR3 size: 14 residues. The CDR3: CASSLERQNNEQFF. CDR3 in DNA: TGTGCCAGCAGCTTAGAGCGCCAGAACAATGAGCAGTTCTTC.

V usage is TRBV3-1 (or the pseudogene TRBV3-2) and J usage is TRBJ2-7; 7 nucleotides match TRBD2. Trimming at V came to 1 base and at J to 2 bases, leaving 2 bases not matched to a gene. The CDR3 runs to 14 residues. In germline, CDR1 is LGHDT, CDR2 YNNKEL (reference sequence). CDR3 protein: CASSQAGGAYEQYF. CDR3 DNA: TGTGCCAGCAGCCAAGCTGGGGGGGCCTACGAGCAGTACTTC.

This clone was counted between two and nine times. The chain carries TRBV4-3 and TRBJ1-4, with unresolved D. V gave up 1 base and J gave up 7 bases, with 7 bases separating them. Germline values: CDR1 LGHNA, CDR2 YSLEER. This CDR3 comprises 13 residues. This chain's CDR3 is CASSQVVGEKLFF. Written as DNA, the CDR3 is TGCGCCAGCAGCCAAGTAGTGGGTGAAAAACTGTTTTTT.

The rearrangement uses TRBV7-2 and TRBJ2-2; a possible D gene is TRBD2 (5 bases). CDR1 is SGHTA, CDR2 FQGNSA, per germline. Between the trimmed V and J ends, which lost 6 bases and 6 bases, there was a span of 8 bases. This CDR3 comprises 12 residues. The CDR3 DNA reads TGTGCCAGCAGTCTCGGGGCCGGGGAGCTGTTTTTT. Its translation is CASSLGAGELFF.

The rearrangement links TRBV5-8 to TRBJ2-7; 11 positions agree with TRBD1. The junction had 14 bases not matched to a gene; V was cut back by 4 bases and J by 2 bases. The CDR3 is 18 residues long. Germline V gene data show CDR1 as SGHTS and CDR2 as YDEGEE. Here the CDR3 reads CASSRSWGQGGIAYEQYF. The CDR3 DNA sequence: TGTGCCAGCAGCCGATCTTGGGGACAGGGGGGCATTGCCTACGAGCAGTACTTC.

V and J are TRBV12-5 and TRBJ1-6; D might be TRBD1 (5 bases). Trimming removed 0 bases at V and 5 bases at J, with 14 bases between. CDR1 and CDR2 (germline): LGHNT, FRNRAP. The CDR3 is 17 residues long. As DNA, the CDR3 is TGTGCTAGTGGTTTGGTACGAGCAGGGATCGATAATTCACCCCTCCACTTT. Translated, it gives CASGLVRAGIDNSPLHF.

The rearrangement links TRBV19 to TRBJ1-4, with 9 bases fitting TRBD1. Germline CDR1 reads LNHDA; CDR2 reads SQIVND (reference sequence). This CDR3 has 16 residues. The ends lost 5 bases at V and 2 bases at J; junction bases unmatched: 6. This chain's CDR3 is CASSLQGASTNEKLFF. CDR3 coding DNA: TGTGCCAGTAGTTTACAGGGGGCATCGACTAATGAAAAACTGTTTTTT.

The chain links TRBV7-9 to TRBJ2-1; TRBD2 agrees at 8 bases. J was trimmed by 7 bases and V by 5 bases; bases with no gene match: 10. Germline CDR1 is SEHNR and CDR2 is FQNEAQ (reference sequence). This CDR3 region has 15 residues. As DNA, the CDR3 is TGTGCCAGCAGCCTGGGGTACGGGAGGGCGAATGAGCAGTTCTTC. This encodes CASSLGYGRANEQFF.

V usage is TRBV5-4 and J usage is TRBJ1-3, with D possibly TRBD1 on 6 matching bases. The germline V gene encodes CDR1 SGHNT and CDR2 YYREEE (reference sequence). CDR3 length equals 14 residues. With 5 bases removed from V and 1 base from J, the gap between germline ends came to 10 bases. The CDR3 sequence: CASRPGTSGNTIYF. The CDR3 nucleotides are TGTGCCAGCAGACCTGGGACATCTGGAAACACCATATATTTT.

The chain carries TRBV10-3 and TRBJ2-7; the D is unclear. Looked up from germline, CDR1 is ENHRY and CDR2 is SYGVKD. This CDR3 comprises 10 residues. Deletions cut 10 bases from V and 5 bases from J, with 9 bases between. This CDR3 is CATMSDEQYF. The CDR3 nucleotides are TGTGCCACCATGTCGGACGAGCAGTACTTC.

This chain uses TRBV3-1 (or the pseudogene TRBV3-2) with TRBJ1-6; the D is unclear. The CDR3 length is 15 residues. The V end was cut by 4 bases, the J end by 6 bases, with 13 bases between. The germline CDR1 and CDR2 sequences are LGHDT and YNNKEL (reference sequence). In DNA, the CDR3 is TGTGCCAGCAGCCCAGACGTCTCTATTAATTCACCCCTCCACTTT. It is translated as CASSPDVSINSPLHF.

The chain carries TRBV2 and TRBJ1-3; 8 bases align to TRBD1. CDR1 is SNHLY, CDR2 FYNNEI, per germline. The CDR3 covers 17 residues. Losses at the gene ends were 6 bases for V and 2 bases for J; bases not matched to a gene: 12. This chain's CDR3 is CASSDGDPRGPGNTIYF. As DNA, the CDR3 is TGTGCCAGCAGCGACGGGGACCCCAGGGGGCCTGGAAACACCATATATTTT. The complete variable domain, with remaining parts taken from reference TRBV2 and TRBJ1-3, reads EPEVTQTPSHQVTQMGQEVILRCVPISNHLYFYWYRQILGQKVEFLVSFYNNEISEKSEIFDDQFSVERPDGSNFTLKIRSTKLEDSAMYFCASSDGDPRGPGNTIYFGEGSWLTVV.

In its sample, this clone was seen a few times. The gene calls are TRBV25-1 and TRBJ2-3; D gene uncertain. Per germline, CDR1 MGHDK and CDR2 SYGVNS. This CDR3 region has 14 residues. Trimming cost V 4 bases and J 2 bases, with 10 bases left between them. The CDR3, as DNA: TGTGCCAGCAGTGGAGACTTTAACACAGATACGCAGTATTTT. Translating it yields CASSGDFNTDTQYF.

The gene calls are TRBV19 and TRBJ1-6; D gene unclear. The germline V and J ends were trimmed by 5 bases and 0 bases, with 5 bases remaining between them. The CDR3 length is 14 residues. The germline V gene has CDR1 LNHDA and CDR2 SQIVND (reference sequence). This CDR3 is CASSPNSYNSPLHF. In nucleotides, the CDR3 is TGTGCCAGTAGTCCGAACTCCTATAATTCACCCCTCCACTTT.

The V gene is TRBV27, the J gene TRBJ2-7; possibly TRBD2 for D (6 bases). The CDR3 is made up of 15 amino acids. V was pared by 8 bases and J by 3 bases, with 20 bases between. Germline assignment: CDR1 MNHEY and CDR2 SMNVEV (reference sequence). CDR3 coding DNA: TGTGCCAGCGGTGGGATGCGGGGACTTGGCTACGAGCAGTACTTC. Protein product: CASGGMRGLGYEQYF.

This clone was observed a few times. The chain uses TRBV6-6 and TRBJ1-2; D perhaps matches TRBD1 (6 bases). Germline CDR1 MNHNY, CDR2 SVGAGI (reference sequence). Between the trimmed V and J ends, which lost 0 bases and 6 bases, there was a span of 17 bases. The CDR3 has 16 residues. The CDR3 nucleotides are TGTGCCAGCAGTTACTCGAAAACAGGGTATGACCATGGCTACACCTTC. This sequence encodes CASSYSKTGYDHGYTF.

The rearrangement joins TRBV12-3 or TRBV12-4 to TRBJ1-5; D remains unclear. The ends were cut back, 1 base at V and 9 bases at J, with 10 bases in the middle. The CDR3 length is 13 residues. CDR3 coding DNA: TGTGCCAGCAGTTTAGGCACCGTCGGGCCCCAGCATTTT. The encoded protein is CASSLGTVGPQHF.

This chain links TRBV2 with TRBJ1-1, with D unresolved. Looked up from germline, CDR1 is SNHLY and CDR2 is FYNNEI. Trimming stripped 5 bases from V and 5 bases from J, with 15 bases between. The CDR3 has 14 amino acids. In DNA, the CDR3 is TGTGCCAGCAGTACCGGGCTCTATAGGACTGAAGCTTTCTTT. Translation gives CASSTGLYRTEAFF.

This clone was observed once. The chain joins TRBV5-1 to TRBJ2-5, with TRBD2 identical over 14 bases. V shed 5 bases, J shed 2 bases, and the junction held 5 bases outside the gene matches. CDR1 and CDR2 from the germline V gene are SGHRS and YFSETQ. The CDR3 loop spans 16 amino acids. The CDR3 sequence: CASSLGTSGGQETQYF. The CDR3 coding sequence is TGCGCCAGCAGTTTAGGGACTAGCGGGGGTCAAGAGACCCAGTACTTC. The variable domain in full, with the rest retrieved from reference TRBV5-1 and TRBJ2-5, is KAGVTQTPRYLIKTRGQQVTLSCSPISGHRSVSWYQQTPGQGLQFLFEYFSETQRNKGNFPGRFSGRQFSNSRSEMNVSTLELGDSALYLCASSLGTSGGQETQYFGPGTRLLVL.

The chain has TRBV5-1 and TRBJ2-2; perhaps TRBD2 as D (5 bases). Per the germline V gene, CDR1 is SGHRS and CDR2 is YFSETQ. The CDR3 is 15 residues long. With 1 base removed from V and 1 base from J, the gap between germline ends came to 8 bases. The CDR3 nucleotides read TGCGCCAGCAGCTTGATTGAGGGGAACACCGGGGAGCTGTTTTTT. Its protein is CASSLIEGNTGELFF. Full variable domain (remainder filled in from reference TRBV5-1 and TRBJ2-2): KAGVTQTPRYLIKTRGQQVTLSCSPISGHRSVSWYQQTPGQGLQFLFEYFSETQRNKGNFPGRFSGRQFSNSRSEMNVSTLELGDSALYLCASSLIEGNTGELFFGEGSRLTVL.

This clone was seen once. V gene TRBV6-5 combines with J gene TRBJ2-7; no firm D call. CDR3 length: 11 amino acids. The V end was cut by 6 bases, the J end by 4 bases, with 7 bases between. CDR1 and CDR2 (germline): MNHEY, SVGAGI. The CDR3 is CASSLTYEQYF. CDR3 DNA: TGTGCCAGCAGCCTGACTTACGAGCAGTACTTC.

This clone appeared a few times. This sequence joins TRBV6-5 and TRBJ2-2; D remains ambiguous. CDR3 length: 11 residues. The V end was cut by 11 bases, the J end by 7 bases, with 11 bases between. Per germline, CDR1 MNHEY and CDR2 SVGAGI. The CDR3 region is CAGKGVGELFF. CDR3 DNA sequence: TGTGCCGGCAAGGGCGTCGGGGAGCTGTTTTTT.

The genes are TRBV6-5 and TRBJ1-2; 11 nucleotides match TRBD1. The CDR3 covers 14 residues. Germline V gene sequence: CDR1 MNHEY, CDR2 SVGAGI. The junction had 3 bases not matched to a gene; V was cut back by 6 bases and J by 3 bases. The CDR3 sequence: CASRPGQGDYGYTF. Here the CDR3 DNA reads TGTGCCAGCAGGCCGGGACAGGGGGACTATGGCTACACCTTC.

This chain connects TRBV4-1 to TRBJ1-1; weak D call: TRBD1 (5 bases). The V end was cut by 2 bases, the J end by 2 bases, with 9 bases between. CDR3 length equals 14 residues. CDR1 and CDR2 from the germline V gene are MGHRA and YSYEKL. The CDR3 loop is CASSQRDVNTEAFF. The CDR3 DNA follows: TGCGCCAGCAGCCAACGGGACGTAAACACTGAAGCTTTCTTT.

The chain is built from TRBV3-1 (or the pseudogene TRBV3-2) and TRBJ1-2; no clear D gene. The CDR3 extends over 12 amino acids. Per germline, CDR1 LGHDT and CDR2 YNNKEL (reference sequence). V lost 1 base and J lost 4, with 4 bases in between. CDR3 DNA sequence: TGTGCCAGCAGCCAAGGAATCTATGGCTACACCTTC. Its protein product is CASSQGIYGYTF.

This clone appeared a single time. The rearrangement uses TRBV18 and TRBJ2-5; D is unresolved. Germline V gene lookup returns CDR1 KGHSH and CDR2 LQKENI. The CDR3 runs 14 residues. V lost 1 base, J lost 1 base, and 7 bases lay in between. CDR3 DNA: TGTGCCAGCTCACCACAGAGTTCCCAAGAGACCCAGTACTTC. Translated, it gives CASSPQSSQETQYF.

CDR3 bases: TGTGCCAGCAGCTTGAGGGCAGGGGATGGCGGGGAGCTGTTTTTT. Translated, it gives CASSLRAGDGGELFF. The rearrangement joins TRBV11-2 to TRBJ2-2; maybe TRBD1 (6 bases). Trimming left V 3 bases short and J 7 bases short, with 15 bases between. The CDR3 covers 15 residues. The germline gives CDR1 SGHAT, CDR2 FQNNGV.